This T cell receptor beta chain originates from a study of T cells in Graves' hyperthyroidism and ophthalmopathy. RNA transcripts were the template for amplifying TCR beta CDR3 regions. The study used the HTBI primer set for a first-round RT-PCR of the TCR CDR3. TCRdb used MiXCR to reprocess the multiplex PCR reads, holding one entry per CDR3 protein. The profile covers around 600,000 distinct CDR3 sequences, with roughly 15% appearing a single time and 12% taken by the ten largest. This clonotype was detected ten times or more. Diagnoses were made from clinical symptoms, serum measures (thyroxine and TRAb), thyroid ultrasound and orbital computed tomography. The germline gives CDR1 MNHEY, CDR2 SVGEGT. The CDR3 is made up of 17 amino acids. The V end was cut by 0 bases, the J end by 5 bases, with 17 bases between.

This clonotype originated in a woman aged 45-65 years with Graves' ophthalmopathy. Sequencing was performed on blood. V gene TRBV6-2 or TRBV6-3 combines with J gene TRBJ2-1; D call uncertain. DNA for the CDR3: TGTGCCAGCAGTTACTCGTTTCGTCGCCCAAGGGACAATGAGCAGTTCTTC. It encodes CASSYSFRRPRDNEQFF.